Following are 10 T cell receptor beta chains from one sample sequenced in a study of blood T cell repertoires in COVID-19. Profiling relied on immunoSEQ multiplex PCR, and the TCRdb table lists in-frame clones only, not all of them. The sample consists of about 210,000 clones, 84% of them appearing once. Material for sequencing was peripheral blood. The origin of the receptors is a woman aged 45-65 years with active or convalescent COVID-19.

The chain employs TRBV28 and TRBJ2-7; the D gene is possibly TRBD1 (5 bases). The CDR3 sequence is 16 residues long. Germline-derived CDR1 and CDR2 are MDHEN and SYDVKM. V lost 4 bases and J lost 5, with 21 bases in between. The CDR3 loop reads CASSSTRQGSSDEQYV. CDR3 in DNA: TGTGCCAGCAGTTCAACTCGCCAGGGCTCATCCGACGAGCAGTACGTC.

The V call is TRBV7-9, the J call TRBJ2-1; TRBD2 aligns across 10 bases. The length of the CDR3 is 18 residues. Trimming cost V 5 bases and J 0 bases; bases outside gene matches: 10. Germline CDR1 and CDR2: SEHNR and FQNEAQ (reference sequence). CDR3 region: CASSRTSGTTSSYNEQFF. The CDR3 bases are TGTGCCAGCAGCCGAACTAGCGGGACTACGAGCTCCTACAATGAGCAGTTCTTC.

The DNA for the CDR3 is TGTGCCAGCAGCTTATATTCAAGGGGAGGTAATGAGCAGTTCTTC. This codes for CASSLYSRGGNEQFF. The J gene is TRBJ2-1, the V gene TRBV13, with D tentatively TRBD2 (6 bases). From germline, CDR1 is PRHDT and CDR2 FYEKMQ (reference sequence). The CDR3 sequence is 15 residues long. Trimming pared 2 bases from V and 7 bases from J, leaving 15 bases between.

This clone showed up just a few times. This sequence joins TRBV9 and TRBJ1-3; possibly TRBD1 for D (6 bases). The length of the CDR3 is 17 residues. CDR1 is SGDLS and CDR2 is YYNGEE in the germline V gene. Trimming took 0 bases from V and 5 from J, leaving 18 bases between them. This CDR3 is CASSVVDVLGARNTIYF. The DNA of the CDR3 is TGTGCCAGCAGCGTAGTCGATGTGTTGGGGGCCAGAAACACCATATATTTT.

The rearrangement joins TRBV18 to TRBJ1-1, with D perhaps TRBD1 (6 bases). The CDR3 totals 13 residues. CDR1 is KGHSH and CDR2 is LQKENI in the germline V gene. V lost 8 bases, J lost 2 bases, and 12 bases lay in between. The CDR3 DNA follows: TGTGCCAGCCGAACAGGGATAAACACTGAAGCTTTCTTT. It encodes CASRTGINTEAFF.

The rearrangement joins TRBV14 to TRBJ1-5, with D possibly matching TRBD1 (6 bases). V was shortened by 7 bases and J by 7 bases, with 17 bases between the two germline ends. CDR1 is SGHDN and CDR2 is FVKESK in the germline V gene. CDR3 length: 14 residues. In DNA form, the CDR3 reads TGTGCCAGCACCCTAAGGGGGTCAAGGCAGCCCCAGCATTTT. Protein product: CASTLRGSRQPQHF.

This chain uses TRBV27 with TRBJ2-1, with 10 bases fitting TRBD2. V was clipped by 6 bases and J by 10 bases; unmatched bases: 9. Germline V gene sequence: CDR1 MNHEY, CDR2 SMNVEV (reference sequence). The CDR3 covers 14 residues. The CDR3 region is CASRGLAGEREQFF. For the CDR3, the DNA is TGTGCCAGCAGAGGTCTAGCGGGAGAAAGGGAGCAGTTCTTC.

The chain links TRBV19 to TRBJ1-2; the match to TRBD1 covers 7 bases. The germline CDR1 and CDR2 sequences are LNHDA and SQIVND (reference sequence). The CDR3 extends over 14 amino acids. After removal of 9 bases from V and 8 bases from J, the junction contained 15 bases not matched to a gene. The CDR3 loop reads CASLPGQTLGGYTF. DNA for the CDR3: TGTGCCAGCCTCCCGGGACAGACTTTGGGAGGCTACACCTTC.

This chain joins TRBV5-4 and TRBJ2-2, with D possibly TRBD1 on 5 matching bases. The CDR3 has 15 amino acids. The V gene lost 1 base and the J gene lost 2 bases, with 9 bases spanning the gap. Germline CDR1 SGHNT, CDR2 YYREEE (reference sequence). This chain's CDR3 is CASSLTGPNTGELFF. The CDR3 coding sequence is TGTGCCAGCAGCTTGACAGGCCCTAACACCGGGGAGCTGTTTTTT.

The rearrangement joins TRBV5-1 to TRBJ2-1; 13 positions agree with TRBD2. Germline V gives CDR1 SGHRS, CDR2 YFSETQ. The V gene end was trimmed by 5 bases and the J gene end by 10 bases; junction bases not matched to a gene: 9. This CDR3 region has 15 residues. The CDR3: CASRPLAGGSHEQFF. The CDR3 nucleotides are TGCGCCAGCAGACCACTAGCGGGAGGGTCCCACGAGCAGTTCTTC.